Each of the 6 T cell receptor beta chains below was sequenced from the same sample in a study of patients and donors after allogeneic stem cell transplantation. TCRdb passed the RT-PCR reads through MiXCR, listing each CDR3 protein once. The data show about 960,000 distinct CDR3 sequences, roughly 18% seen once. The sequenced material came from blood, either unsorted or a sorted T cell fraction (not recorded which). The receptors come from a human donor who was either an allogeneic HSCT recipient or a stem cell or donor lymphocyte infusion donor (not recorded which). It is not recorded whose cells these are; they may come from a transplant donor.

This clonotype was recorded a few times. The chain links TRBV29-1 to TRBJ2-3, with 9 positions matching TRBD1. CDR3 size: 15 residues. CDR1 and CDR2 (germline): SQVTM, ANQGSEA. The V segment lost 6 bases and the J segment 6 bases; nucleotides outside the gene matches: 13. CDR3 residues: CSVRLPTGGSDTQYF. CDR3 in DNA: TGCAGCGTCCGTTTACCGACAGGGGGATCCGATACGCAGTATTTT.

This sequence joins TRBV12-3 or TRBV12-4 and TRBJ1-3; 8 nucleotides line up with TRBD1. The V segment lost 5 bases and the J segment 5 bases; nucleotides outside the gene matches: 8. This CDR3 region has 15 residues. The CDR3 nucleotides are TGTGCCAGCAGTCCGGACAGGGAAGGGAGAAACACCATATATTTT. Translated: CASSPDREGRNTIYF.

This clonotype has a handful of counts. The gene calls are TRBV7-3 and TRBJ2-4; 8 bases fit TRBD2. V was pared by 1 base and J by 2 bases, with 7 bases of the junction left unmatched. Per germline, CDR1 SGHTA and CDR2 FQGTGA. The CDR3 is 17 residues long. CDR3 bases: TGTGCCAGCAGCTTAAAGGGCGGGGGGACCACCAAAAACATTCAGTACTTC. Translated, it gives CASSLKGGGTTKNIQYF.

The genes are TRBV12-5 and TRBJ2-1; TRBD2 matches at 7 bases. The CDR3 covers 14 residues. V gave up 4 bases and J gave up 7 bases; unmatched junction bases: 7. Germline V lookup: CDR1 LGHNT, CDR2 FRNRAP. The DNA of the CDR3 is TGTGCTAGTGGTTCCCGACTAGCTCGGAATGAGCAGTTCTTC. Its protein is CASGSRLARNEQFF.

This clonotype was seen many times. V and J are TRBV4-3 and TRBJ1-6, with D maybe TRBD1 (6 bases). The CDR3 loop spans 15 amino acids. Germline V gene lookup returns CDR1 LGHNA and CDR2 YSLEER. With 0 bases removed from V and 8 bases from J, the gap between germline ends came to 11 bases. CDR3 sequence: CASSQEGRGDSPLHF. CDR3 coding DNA: TGCGCCAGCAGCCAAGAGGGTAGGGGGGATTCACCCCTCCACTTT.

There are a few counts of this clonotype. The chain joins TRBV7-2 to TRBJ1-6, with D possibly being TRBD1 (6 bases). The CDR3 spans 17 residues. Trimming stripped 3 bases from V and 6 bases from J, with 18 bases between. Germline CDR1 reads SGHTA; CDR2 reads FQGNSA. The CDR3 bases are TGTGCCAGCAGCTTCGGACGATCCGGGACACTTAATTCACCCCTCCACTTT. Translating it yields CASSFGRSGTLNSPLHF.